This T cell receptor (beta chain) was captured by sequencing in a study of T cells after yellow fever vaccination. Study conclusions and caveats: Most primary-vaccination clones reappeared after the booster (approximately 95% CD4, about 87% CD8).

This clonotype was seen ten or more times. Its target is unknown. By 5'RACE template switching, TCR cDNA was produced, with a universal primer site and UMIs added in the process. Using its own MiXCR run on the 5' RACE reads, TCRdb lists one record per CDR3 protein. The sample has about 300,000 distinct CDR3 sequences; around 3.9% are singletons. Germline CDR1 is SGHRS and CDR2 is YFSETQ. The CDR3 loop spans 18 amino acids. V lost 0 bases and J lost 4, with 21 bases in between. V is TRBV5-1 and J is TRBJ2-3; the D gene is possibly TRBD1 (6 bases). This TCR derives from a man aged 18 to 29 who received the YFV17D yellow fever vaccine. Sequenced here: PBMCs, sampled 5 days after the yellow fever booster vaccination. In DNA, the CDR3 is TGCGCCAGCAGCTTGGCCCTACGGACAGTCTCCACCCCAGATACGCAGTATTTT. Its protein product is CASSLALRTVSTPDTQYF. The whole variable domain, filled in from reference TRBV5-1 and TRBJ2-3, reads KAGVTQTPRYLIKTRGQQVTLSCSPISGHRSVSWYQQTPGQGLQFLFEYFSETQRNKGNFPGRFSGRQFSNSRSEMNVSTLELGDSALYLCASSLALRTVSTPDTQYFGPGTRLTVL.